Included here is one T cell receptor (beta chain) sequence, with context. Its antigen is not known. The PCR ran on 60 Vbeta and 13 Jbeta primers. Sequencing used immunoSEQ multiplex PCR; TCRdb keeps in-frame clones, though not all of them. The listing records under 200,000 clones. This specimen comes from a study of cytomegalovirus exposure and HLA in healthy donors. Study overall: Researchers previously reported finding 90 million to 130 million unique TCR beta sequences from approximately 190 million T cells.

Study-level results: Later analysis associated a missense DCLRE1C variant with TCR beta V- and J-gene trimming.

Sequenced sample: PBMCs. This receptor was taken from a man younger than 45 in good health and CMV-seronegative.

As DNA, the CDR3 is TGTGCTAGTGGTTTGTCTGCAGATACGCAGTATTTT. Encoded protein: CASGLSADTQYF. V gene TRBV12-5 combines with J gene TRBJ2-3, with D unclear. The CDR3 is 12 amino acids. Germline CDR1 LGHNT, CDR2 FRNRAP. Trimming cost V 2 bases and J 4 bases, with 4 bases left between them.